The clone carrying this T cell receptor (beta chain) was seen a few times. Antigen specificity is unknown. What was sequenced were expressed TCRB transcripts, since all of the isolated RNA had been reverse transcribed. Repertoires were generated with immunoSEQ multiplex PCR, while TCRdb's copy carries only in-frame clones and drops some. The sample has 150,000 or so clones, over 8% seen once. This sample stems from a study of beta chain features in type 1 diabetes. Study at large: Analysis included about 110 million sorted cells drawn from all samples.

This CDR3 comprises 15 residues. Germline loops: CDR1 SGHAT, CDR2 FQNNGV. Trimming left V 0 bases short and J 4 bases short, with 10 bases between. Findings of the study overall: Lower insertion and higher deletion counts appeared at VDJ junctions in type 1 diabetes patients. Whether TCRB rearrangement is influenced by HLA type went unresolved here.

This chain links TRBV11-2 with TRBJ1-3; possibly TRBD1 for D (6 bases). The receptor was isolated from a woman aged 40 to 50 in good health. Material for sequencing was central memory CD4+ T cells from blood. This CDR3 reads CASSLDRQGGNTIYF. For the CDR3, the DNA is TGTGCCAGCAGCTTAGATCGCCAGGGGGGAAACACCATATATTTT.